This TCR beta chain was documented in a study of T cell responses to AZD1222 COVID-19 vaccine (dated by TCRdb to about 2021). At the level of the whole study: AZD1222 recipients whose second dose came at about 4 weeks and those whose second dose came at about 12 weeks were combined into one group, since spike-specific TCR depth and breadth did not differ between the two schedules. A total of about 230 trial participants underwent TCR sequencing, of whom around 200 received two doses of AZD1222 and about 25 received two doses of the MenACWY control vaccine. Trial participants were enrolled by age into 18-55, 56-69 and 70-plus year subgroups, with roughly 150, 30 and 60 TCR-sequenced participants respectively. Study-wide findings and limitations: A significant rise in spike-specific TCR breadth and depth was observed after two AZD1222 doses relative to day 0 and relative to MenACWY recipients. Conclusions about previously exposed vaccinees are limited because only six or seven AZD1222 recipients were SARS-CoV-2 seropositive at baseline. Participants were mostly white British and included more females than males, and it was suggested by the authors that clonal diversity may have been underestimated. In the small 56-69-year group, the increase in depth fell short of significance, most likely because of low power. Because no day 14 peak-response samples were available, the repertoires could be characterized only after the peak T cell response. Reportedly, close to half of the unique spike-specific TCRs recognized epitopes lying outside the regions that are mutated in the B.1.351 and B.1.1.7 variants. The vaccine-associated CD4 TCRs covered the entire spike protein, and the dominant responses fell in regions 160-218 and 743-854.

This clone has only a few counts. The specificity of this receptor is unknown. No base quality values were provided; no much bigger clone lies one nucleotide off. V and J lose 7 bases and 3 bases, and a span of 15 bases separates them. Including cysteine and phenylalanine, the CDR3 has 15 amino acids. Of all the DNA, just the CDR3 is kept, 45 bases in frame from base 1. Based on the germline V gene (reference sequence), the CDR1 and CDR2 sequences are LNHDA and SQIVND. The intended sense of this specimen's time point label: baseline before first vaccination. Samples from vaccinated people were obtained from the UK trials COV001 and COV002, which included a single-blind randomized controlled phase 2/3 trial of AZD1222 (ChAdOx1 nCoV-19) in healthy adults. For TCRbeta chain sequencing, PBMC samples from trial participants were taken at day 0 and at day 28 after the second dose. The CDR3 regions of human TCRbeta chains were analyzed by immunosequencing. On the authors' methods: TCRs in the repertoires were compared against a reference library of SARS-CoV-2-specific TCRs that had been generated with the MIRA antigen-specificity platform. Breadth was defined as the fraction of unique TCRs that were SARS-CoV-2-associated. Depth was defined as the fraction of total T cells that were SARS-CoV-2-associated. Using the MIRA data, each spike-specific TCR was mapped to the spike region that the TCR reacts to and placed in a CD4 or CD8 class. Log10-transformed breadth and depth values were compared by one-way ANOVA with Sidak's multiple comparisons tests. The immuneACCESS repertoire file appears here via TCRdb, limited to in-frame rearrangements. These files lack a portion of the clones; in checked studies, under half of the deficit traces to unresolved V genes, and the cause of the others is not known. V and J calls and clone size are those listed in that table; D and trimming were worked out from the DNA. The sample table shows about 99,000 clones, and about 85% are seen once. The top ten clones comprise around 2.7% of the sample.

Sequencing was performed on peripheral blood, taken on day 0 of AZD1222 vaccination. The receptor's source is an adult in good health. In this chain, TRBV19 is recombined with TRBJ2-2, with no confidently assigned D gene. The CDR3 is CASNLIATDTGELFF. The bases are TGTGCCAGTAATTTAATAGCAACCGACACCGGGGAGCTGTTTTTT. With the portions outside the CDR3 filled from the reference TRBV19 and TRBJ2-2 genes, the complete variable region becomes DGGITQSPKYLFRKEGQNVTLSCEQNLNHDAMYWYRQDPGQGLRLIYYSQIVNDFQKGDIAEGYSVSREKKESFPLTVTSAQKNPTAFYLCASNLIATDTGELFFGEGSRLTVL.